This section outlines one T cell receptor beta chain sequence together with its context. Its antigen remains unidentified. This sample is drawn from a study of blood T cells in healthy people across ages. Study-level results: Calculation of diversity from one million T cells yielded estimates considered to be underestimates.

Alongside a J-beta primer mix, a sample-barcoded 5' primer served in a second PCR lasting about 7 to 12 cycles. Using its own MiXCR run on the 5' RACE reads, TCRdb lists one record per CDR3 protein. The sample records some 1,000,000 distinct CDR3 sequences, around 27% being singletons. After removal of 5 bases from V and 0 bases from J, the junction contained 15 bases not matched to a gene. This CDR3 is built from 19 residues. CDR1 and CDR2 from the germline V gene are SGHTA and FQGNSA. These data were also filed under a second study, of T cells of mothers and their children.

Sequencing input: blood. This TCR derives from a girl aged 2 to 9 in good health. The chain is built from TRBV7-2 and TRBJ2-3; 9 nucleotides agree with TRBD2. CDR3 sequence (DNA): TGTGCCAGCAGCATCCTGTTCGGAGCGGGGGGCGCTAGCACAGATACGCAGTATTTT. Translation: CASSILFGAGGASTDTQYF.